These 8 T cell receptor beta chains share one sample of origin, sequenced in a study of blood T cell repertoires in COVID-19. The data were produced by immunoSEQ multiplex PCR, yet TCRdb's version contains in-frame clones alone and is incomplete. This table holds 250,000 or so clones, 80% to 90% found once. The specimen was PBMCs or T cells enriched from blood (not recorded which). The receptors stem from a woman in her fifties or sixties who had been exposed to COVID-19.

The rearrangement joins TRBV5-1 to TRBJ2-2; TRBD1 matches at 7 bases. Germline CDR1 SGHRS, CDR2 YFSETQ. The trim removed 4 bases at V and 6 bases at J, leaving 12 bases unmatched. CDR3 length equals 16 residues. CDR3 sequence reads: CASSPQTGLGPGELFF. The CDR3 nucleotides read TGCGCCAGCAGCCCTCAGACAGGGCTAGGTCCCGGGGAGCTGTTTTTT.

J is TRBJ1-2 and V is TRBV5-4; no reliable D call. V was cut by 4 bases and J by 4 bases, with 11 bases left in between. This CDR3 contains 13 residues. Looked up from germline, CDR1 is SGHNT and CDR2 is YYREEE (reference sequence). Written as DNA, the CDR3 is TGTGCCAGCAGCCCGGACTGGGTCTATGGCTACACCTTC. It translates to CASSPDWVYGYTF. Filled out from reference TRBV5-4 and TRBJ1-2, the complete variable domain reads ETGVTQSPTHLIKTRGQQVTLRCSSQSGHNTVSWYQQALGQGPQFIFQYYREEENGRGNFPPRFSGLQFPNYSSELNVNALELDDSALYLCASSPDWVYGYTFGSGTRLTVV.

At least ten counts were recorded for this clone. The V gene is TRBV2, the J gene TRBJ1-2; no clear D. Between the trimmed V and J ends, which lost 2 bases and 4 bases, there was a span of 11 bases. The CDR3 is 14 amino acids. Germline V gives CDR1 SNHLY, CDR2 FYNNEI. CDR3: CASSETGPTYGYTF. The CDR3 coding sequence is TGTGCCAGCAGTGAAACGGGTCCCACCTATGGCTACACCTTC.

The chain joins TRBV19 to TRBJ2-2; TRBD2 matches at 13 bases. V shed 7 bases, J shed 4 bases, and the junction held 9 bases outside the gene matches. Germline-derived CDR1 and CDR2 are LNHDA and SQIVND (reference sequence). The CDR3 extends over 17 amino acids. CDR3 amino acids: CASTPEGLAGTTGELFF. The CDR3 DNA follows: TGTGCCAGTACCCCCGAGGGACTAGCGGGGACCACCGGGGAGCTGTTTTTT.

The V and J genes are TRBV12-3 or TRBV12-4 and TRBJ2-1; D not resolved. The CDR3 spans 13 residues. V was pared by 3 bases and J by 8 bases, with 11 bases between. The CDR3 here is CASSLLRWDEQFF. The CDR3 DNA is TGTGCCAGCAGTTTGCTCAGGTGGGATGAGCAGTTCTTC.

Written as DNA, the CDR3 is TGTGCCAGCAGCCCCACCGGGTCCCCGGCCGGGGAGCTGTTTTTT. Translation gives CASSPTGSPAGELFF. The chain carries TRBV7-3 and TRBJ2-2; D unresolved. Looked up from germline, CDR1 is SGHTA and CDR2 is FQGTGA. CDR3 length: 15 amino acids. Trimming shortened V by 5 bases and J by 6 bases, and 16 bases separated the two germline ends.

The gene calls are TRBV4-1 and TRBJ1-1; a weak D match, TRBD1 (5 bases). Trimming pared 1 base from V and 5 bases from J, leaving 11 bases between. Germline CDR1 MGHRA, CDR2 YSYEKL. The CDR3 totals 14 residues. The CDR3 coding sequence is TGCGCCAGCAGCCAAGGGCGGGGCTGGACTGAAGCTTTCTTT. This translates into CASSQGRGWTEAFF.

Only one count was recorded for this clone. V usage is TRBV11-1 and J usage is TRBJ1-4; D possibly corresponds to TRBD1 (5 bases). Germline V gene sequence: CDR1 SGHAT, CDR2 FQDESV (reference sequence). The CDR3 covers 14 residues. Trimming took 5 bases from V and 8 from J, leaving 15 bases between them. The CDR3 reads CASSPDSGGEKLFF. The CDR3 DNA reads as TGTGCCAGCAGCCCCGACAGTGGAGGGGAAAAACTGTTTTTT. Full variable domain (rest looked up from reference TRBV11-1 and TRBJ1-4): EAEVAQSPRYKITEKSQAVAFWCDPISGHATLYWYRQILGQGPELLVQFQDESVVDDSQLPKDRFSAERLKGVDSTLKIQPAELGDSAMYLCASSPDSGGEKLFFGSGTQLSVL.